These 22 T cell receptor beta chains were all obtained from the same sample, sequenced in a study of blood T cell repertoires in COVID-19. Sequenced by immunoSEQ multiplex PCR; TCRdb stores in-frame clones only, minus some. Of 350,000 to 450,000 clones in the sample, around 87% were seen once. What was sequenced was peripheral blood. Source of these receptors: a woman aged 55-70 years with COVID-19, enrolled during active disease.

This clone was observed once. The identical CDR3 is also encoded by other nucleotide sequences in the sample. This CDR3 reads CASSPGTSGGNTDTQYF. CDR3 nucleotide sequence: TGCGCCAGCAGCCCGGGGACTAGCGGGGGGAACACAGATACGCAGTATTTT. The chain uses TRBV5-1 and TRBJ2-3, with TRBD2 identical over 15 bases. The germline V gene encodes CDR1 SGHRS and CDR2 YFSETQ. The CDR3 totals 17 residues. V was pared by 4 bases and J by 2 bases, with 5 bases of the junction left unmatched.

This CDR3 reads CASSLAVVSYEQYF. The CDR3 nucleotides read TGTGCCAGCAGCTTAGCGGTGGTCAGCTACGAGCAGTACTTC. The V and J genes are TRBV7-9 and TRBJ2-7; D is undetermined. Trimming stripped 0 bases from V and 3 bases from J, with 9 bases between. CDR3 length: 14 amino acids. Per germline, CDR1 SEHNR and CDR2 FQNEAQ (reference sequence).

This clone came up once. The chain uses TRBV9 and TRBJ2-1, with 13 bases fitting TRBD2. Germline values: CDR1 SGDLS, CDR2 YYNGEE. The CDR3 loop spans 17 amino acids. Trimming removed 4 bases from V and 5 bases from J; junction bases left unmatched: 9. For the CDR3, the DNA is TGTGCCAGCAGCCCCCGACTAGCGGGGGGCCTCAACAATGAGCAGTTCTTC. Protein product: CASSPRLAGGLNNEQFF.

V usage is TRBV7-3 and J usage is TRBJ2-2; 8 bases are shared with TRBD2. The ends lost 5 bases at V and 6 bases at J; junction bases unmatched: 14. This CDR3 contains 17 residues. Germline V CDR1 and CDR2: SGHTA, FQGTGA. As DNA, the CDR3 is TGTGCCAGCAGCCCAAAGGAGAGGACTAGCTCGGCCGGGGAGCTGTTTTTT. It is translated as CASSPKERTSSAGELFF.

V usage is TRBV10-3 and J usage is TRBJ1-6; D is possibly TRBD1 (5 bases). V was pared by 3 bases and J by 5 bases, with 8 bases between. The CDR3 loop spans 14 amino acids. Looked up from germline, CDR1 is ENHRY and CDR2 is SYGVKD. The chain's CDR3 is CAISDGQDNSPLHF. The CDR3 DNA is TGTGCCATCAGTGACGGACAAGATAATTCACCCCTCCACTTT.

J is TRBJ1-5 and V is TRBV12-5; TRBD1 might be the D (6 bases). The V gene's germline CDR1 is LGHNT and CDR2 FRNRAP. This CDR3 has 14 amino acids. The V and J ends lost 0 bases and 6 bases respectively, with 9 bases between them. CDR3 sequence reads: CASGLVGGAQPQHF. CDR3 bases: TGTGCTAGTGGTTTGGTAGGGGGGGCTCAGCCCCAGCATTTT.

The chain is built from TRBV5-6 and TRBJ2-7, with 8 bases identical to TRBD2. J lost 2 bases, V lost 7 bases, and 14 bases had no gene match. The CDR3 has 16 amino acids. Germline CDR1 and CDR2: SGHDT and YYEEEE. CDR3 nucleotides: TGTGCCAGCGGTTCGCGGGGGGTCGAACTTACCTACGAGCAGTACTTC. It codes for CASGSRGVELTYEQYF.

This chain joins TRBV4-1 and TRBJ2-7; 9 bases align to TRBD1. The CDR3 contains 16 residues. Germline CDR1 and CDR2: MGHRA and YSYEKL. J was trimmed by 4 bases and V by 0 bases; bases with no gene match: 7. The CDR3 reads CASSQERGQGDYEQYF. The CDR3 DNA follows: TGCGCCAGCAGCCAAGAGCGGGGACAGGGTGATTACGAGCAGTACTTC.

The chain carries TRBV28 and TRBJ1-4; the D is unclear. In germline, CDR1 is MDHEN, CDR2 SYDVKM. Trimming shortened V by 6 bases and J by 5 bases, and 16 bases separated the two germline ends. CDR3 length: 15 amino acids. The CDR3 coding sequence is TGTGCCAGCAGCCACGGGAAGCCTTTAAATGAAAAACTGTTTTTT. Residues: CASSHGKPLNEKLFF. Combining the CDR3 with reference TRBV28 and TRBJ1-4 gives the whole variable domain DVKVTQSSRYLVKRTGEKVFLECVQDMDHENMFWYRQDPGLGLRLIYFSYDVKMKEKGDIPEGYSVSREKKERFSLILESASTNQTSMYLCASSHGKPLNEKLFFGSGTQLSVL.

This sequence joins TRBV5-1 and TRBJ2-6; D gene ambiguous. V dropped 3 bases and J dropped 0 bases, with 7 bases sitting between them. The CDR3 has 15 amino acids. Germline loops: CDR1 SGHRS, CDR2 YFSETQ. The CDR3 sequence: CASSSSYSGANVLTF. The CDR3 bases are TGCGCCAGCAGCTCTTCCTACTCTGGGGCCAACGTCCTGACTTTC.

About this clone itself: Germline is not matched at one junction end, which may reflect a read error. The J gene is TRBJ1-2, the V gene TRBV18; possible D gene TRBD1, 6 bases. The CDR3 contains 16 residues. Germline values: CDR1 KGHSH, CDR2 LQKENI. CDR3 amino acids: CASSAPGTRTNYGYTF. The CDR3 DNA sequence: TGTGCCAGCTCAGCACCGGGGACACGGACTAACTATGGCTACACCTTC. The full variable domain, with the rest looked up from reference TRBV18 and TRBJ1-2, is NAGVMQNPRHLVRRRGQEARLRCSPMKGHSHVYWYRQLPEEGLKFMVYLQKENIIDESGMPKERFSAEFPKEGPSILRIQQVVRGDSAAYFCASSAPGTRTNYGYTFGSGTRLTVV.

The rearrangement uses TRBV11-3 and TRBJ2-3, with a weak D call TRBD2 (6 bases). The CDR3 is 14 amino acids. Germline V gives CDR1 SGHNT, CDR2 YENEEA. Trimming shortened V by 3 bases and J by 3 bases, and 10 bases separated the two germline ends. The CDR3 sequence: CASSLGGVTDTQYF. In DNA form, the CDR3 reads TGTGCCAGCAGCTTGGGCGGGGTGACAGATACGCAGTATTTT. The whole variable domain, remainder taken from reference TRBV11-3 and TRBJ2-3, is EAGVVQSPRYKIIEKKQPVAFWCNPISGHNTLYWYLQNLGQGPELLIRYENEEAVDDSQLPKDRFSAERLKGVDSTLKIQPAELGDSAVYLCASSLGGVTDTQYFGPGTRLTVL.

V is TRBV5-6 and J is TRBJ2-3; D unclear. The CDR3 length is 13 residues. V was shortened by 4 bases and J by 2 bases, with 8 bases between the two germline ends. Germline V gene sequence: CDR1 SGHDT, CDR2 YYEEEE. The CDR3 bases are TGTGCCAGCAGCCGAGTTCTCACAGATACGCAGTATTTT. It specifies CASSRVLTDTQYF.

The chain couples TRBV3-1 (or the pseudogene TRBV3-2) to TRBJ2-7; 7 bases line up with TRBD2. This CDR3 has 14 residues. The germline CDR1 and CDR2 sequences are LGHDT and YNNKEL (reference sequence). The trim removed 3 bases at V and 6 bases at J, leaving 8 bases unmatched. The CDR3 loop reads CASSHMGGIAEQYF. CDR3 sequence (DNA): TGTGCCAGCAGCCACATGGGGGGGATCGCCGAGCAGTACTTC.

A few counts support this clone. The V call is TRBV5-4, the J call TRBJ1-4, with 9 bases lining up with TRBD1. V trimming: 5 bases; J trimming: 0 bases; junction bases outside the gene matches: 8. The CDR3 has 17 amino acids. Germline V lookup: CDR1 SGHNT, CDR2 YYREEE (reference sequence). The CDR3 bases are TGTGCCAGCAGTTCCGGACAGGGGACACCAACTAATGAAAAACTGTTTTTT. Amino acid sequence: CASSSGQGTPTNEKLFF. Combining the CDR3 with reference TRBV5-4 and TRBJ1-4 gives the whole variable domain ETGVTQSPTHLIKTRGQQVTLRCSSQSGHNTVSWYQQALGQGPQFIFQYYREEENGRGNFPPRFSGLQFPNYSSELNVNALELDDSALYLCASSSGQGTPTNEKLFFGSGTQLSVL.

The gene calls are TRBV25-1 and TRBJ2-1, with D possibly TRBD1 on 6 matching bases. The V end was cut by 1 base, the J end by 5 bases, with 18 bases between. The length of the CDR3 is 17 residues. CDR1 and CDR2 (germline): MGHDK, SYGVNS. The CDR3 loop reads CASSESAAQGLNNEQFF. The CDR3 DNA reads TGTGCCAGCAGTGAATCCGCCGCACAGGGCTTAAACAATGAGCAGTTCTTC.

This clone was seen just once. The V and J genes are TRBV10-3 and TRBJ1-4; TRBD1 matches 7 bases. CDR3 size: 16 residues. The junction had 14 bases not matched to a gene; V was cut back by 6 bases and J by 7 bases. Germline V gene lookup returns CDR1 ENHRY and CDR2 SYGVKD. DNA of the CDR3: TGTGCCATCAGGGACCCCGACAGGGCCGGTAGTGAAAAACTGTTTTTT. Encoded protein: CAIRDPDRAGSEKLFF.

The chain links TRBV5-1 to TRBJ2-5, with no clear D. The germline gives CDR1 SGHRS, CDR2 YFSETQ. V lost 2 bases and J lost 0, with 5 bases in between. The CDR3 length is 13 residues. CDR3 coding DNA: TGCGCCAGCAGCTTTCAGAACCAAGAGACCCAGTACTTC. This translates into CASSFQNQETQYF.

A single count supports this clone. The V and J genes are TRBV9 and TRBJ2-5, with 9 bases lining up with TRBD2. The V and J ends lost 3 bases and 2 bases, in that order; junction bases with no gene match: 2. The length of the CDR3 is 14 residues. CDR1 is SGDLS, CDR2 YYNGEE, per germline. In nucleotides, the CDR3 is TGTGCCAGCAGCGCTAGCGGGGTTCAAGAGACCCAGTACTTC. Protein sequence: CASSASGVQETQYF.

The chain recombines TRBV11-3 with TRBJ2-7; D gene uncertain. The CDR3 runs 14 residues. V lost 3 bases to trimming and J lost 3 bases, with 12 bases between them. CDR1 is SGHNT, CDR2 YENEEA, per germline. CDR3 in DNA: TGTGCCAGCAGCTTTGCCTTTGGAGACTACGAGCAGTACTTC. It yields the protein CASSFAFGDYEQYF. Combining the CDR3 with reference TRBV11-3 and TRBJ2-7 gives the whole variable domain EAGVVQSPRYKIIEKKQPVAFWCNPISGHNTLYWYLQNLGQGPELLIRYENEEAVDDSQLPKDRFSAERLKGVDSTLKIQPAELGDSAVYLCASSFAFGDYEQYFGPGTRLTVT.

V gene TRBV11-2 combines with J gene TRBJ1-3, with no clear D. The CDR3 sequence is 15 residues long. Trimming stripped 1 base from V and 0 bases from J, with 7 bases between. Germline V lookup: CDR1 SGHAT, CDR2 FQNNGV. The CDR3 protein is CASSLAPVSGNTIYF. CDR3 nucleotide sequence: TGTGCCAGCAGCTTAGCTCCGGTCTCTGGAAACACCATATATTTT.

J is TRBJ2-2 and V is TRBV7-9; tentative D call: TRBD2 (6 bases). V lost 6 bases and J lost 4, with 15 bases in between. Germline values: CDR1 SEHNR, CDR2 FQNEAQ (reference sequence). This CDR3 comprises 15 residues. The CDR3 DNA reads as TGTGCCAGCAGTCGGGACTCCTCGAGCACCGGGGAGCTGTTTTTT. Its protein is CASSRDSSSTGELFF.